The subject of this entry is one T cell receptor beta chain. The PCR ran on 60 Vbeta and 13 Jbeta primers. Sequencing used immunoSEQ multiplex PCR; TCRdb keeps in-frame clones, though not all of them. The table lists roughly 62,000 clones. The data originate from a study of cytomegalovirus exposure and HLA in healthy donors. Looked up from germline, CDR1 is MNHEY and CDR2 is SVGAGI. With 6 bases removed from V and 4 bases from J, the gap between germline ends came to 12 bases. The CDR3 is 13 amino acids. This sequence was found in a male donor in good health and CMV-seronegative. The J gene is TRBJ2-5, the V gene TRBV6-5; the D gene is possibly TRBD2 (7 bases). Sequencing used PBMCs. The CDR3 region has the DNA TGTGCCAGCAGGGGGAGGGGGGCAGAGACCCAGTACTTC. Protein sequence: CASRGRGAETQYF.